This T cell receptor beta chain was recorded in a study of blood T cell repertoires in COVID-19. Study information: Samples representing acute and convalescent COVID-19 were sourced from the United States, Italy and Spain. T cells, B-cell-depleted T cells, or PBMCs supplied cDNA or gDNA.

J lost 2 bases, V lost 7 bases, and 11 bases had no gene match. Germline lookup yields CDR1 SQVTM and CDR2 ANQGSEA. The CDR3 has 14 amino acids. In the original workflow: By means of reference gene primer amplification, nucleated cell counts were estimated. The method was immunoSEQ multiplex PCR; TCRdb's version includes in-frame clones alone and lacks a portion of them. The DNA gave D and trimming, while V, J and clone size come from that table. The data contain 110,000 to 150,000 clones, approximately 90% of them seen just once; the ten biggest clones take up 3% to 3.5%. V and J are TRBV29-1 and TRBJ2-7; 7 bases line up with TRBD2. The clonotype originates from a woman between 55 and 75 years old with active COVID-19. Sequenced: peripheral blood. The CDR3 coding sequence is TGCAGCGCACTCGGGAGGACCCCCCCCTACGAGCAGTACTTC. Translation: CSALGRTPPYEQYF.